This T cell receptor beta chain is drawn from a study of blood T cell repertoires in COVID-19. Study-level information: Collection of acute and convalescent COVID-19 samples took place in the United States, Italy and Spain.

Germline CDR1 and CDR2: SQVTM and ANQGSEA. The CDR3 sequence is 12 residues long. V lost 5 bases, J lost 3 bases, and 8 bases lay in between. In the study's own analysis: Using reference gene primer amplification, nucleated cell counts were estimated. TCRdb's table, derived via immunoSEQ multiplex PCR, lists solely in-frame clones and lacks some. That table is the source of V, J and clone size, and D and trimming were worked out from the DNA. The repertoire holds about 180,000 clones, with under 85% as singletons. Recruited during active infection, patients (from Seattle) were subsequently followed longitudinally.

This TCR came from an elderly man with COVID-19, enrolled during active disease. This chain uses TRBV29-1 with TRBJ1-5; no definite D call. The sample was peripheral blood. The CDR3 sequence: CSVSVYNQPQHF. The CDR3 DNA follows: TGCAGCGTTTCGGTATACAATCAGCCCCAGCATTTT.